This T cell receptor beta chain derives from a study of blood T cells in healthy people across ages. General observations from the study: Higher naive T cell percentage went strongly together with higher TCR beta diversity. TCR beta diversity, measured per million T cells, fell in a roughly linear way with age. The study found more naive CD4+ cells and higher diversity in long-lived than aged donors.

The V end lost 6 bases, the J end lost 2 bases, and 19 bases lay between the germline ends. This CDR3 spans 17 amino acids. Every sample had a minimum of 6.5 million PBMCs isolated. Alongside a J-beta primer mix, a sample-barcoded 5' primer served in a second PCR lasting roughly 6 to 11 cycles. TCRdb re-derived calls from the 5' RACE reads in MiXCR, one entry per CDR3 protein. The sample has 780,000 or so distinct CDR3 sequences, around 50% seen once; the top ten hold approximately 24%. As to this clonotype: The antigen is unknown.

The specimen was blood. This chain joins TRBV12-3 or TRBV12-4 and TRBJ1-4, with D maybe TRBD1 (6 bases). The source of this sequence is a man aged 40-49 years in good health. The CDR3 spells CASRTWTEGGTNEKLFF. CDR3 DNA sequence: TGTGCCAGCAGAACCTGGACAGAGGGTGGTACTAATGAAAAACTGTTTTTT.